These 6 T cell receptor beta chains share one sample of origin, sequenced in a study of shared clonotypes between healthy human individuals. Clones were sequenced by immunoSEQ multiplex PCR, and TCRdb holds only the in-frame ones, with some missing. Of more than 2 million clones in the sample, approximately 96% were seen once. Source material: naive CD4+ T cells sorted from blood. The subset here: CD45RA+ positively selected. Every receptor here comes from a man aged 18 to 30 in good health.

The chain joins TRBV19 to TRBJ1-1, with D uncertain. CDR3 length: 15 amino acids. The germline gives CDR1 LNHDA, CDR2 SQIVND (reference sequence). Trimming took off 3 bases at V and 0 bases at J, with 11 bases between the two ends. CDR3 residues: CASSMTQRLNTEAFF. Written as DNA, the CDR3 is TGTGCCAGTAGTATGACTCAACGGTTGAACACTGAAGCTTTCTTT.

The chain recombines TRBV6-1 with TRBJ2-7, with D perhaps matching TRBD1 (5 bases). Per germline, CDR1 MNHNS and CDR2 SASEGT. V was pared by 6 bases and J by 3 bases, with 15 bases between. The CDR3 spans 14 residues. CDR3 in DNA: TGTGCCAGCAGCCTACTGGGGCGAGGCTACGAGCAGTACTTC. Amino acids: CASSLLGRGYEQYF.

For the CDR3, the DNA is TGTGCCAGCAGCCCTGGACCATACAATGAGCAGTTCTTC. As protein: CASSPGPYNEQFF. J is TRBJ2-1 and V is TRBV6-5; D remains unclear. CDR1 and CDR2 from the germline V gene are MNHEY and SVGAGI. V lost 6 bases, J lost 4 bases, and 10 bases lay in between. The CDR3 consists of 13 residues.

The chain links TRBV18 to TRBJ2-3, with D possibly TRBD2 on 6 matching bases. Germline CDR1 reads KGHSH; CDR2 reads LQKENI. The CDR3 contains 12 residues. V lost 5 bases, J lost 6 bases, and 9 bases lay in between. In DNA, the CDR3 is TGTGCCAGCTCAGCGGGACCTGATACGCAGTATTTT. Translated, it gives CASSAGPDTQYF.

Details on this clone: Other DNA sequences from this sample encode an identical CDR3 as well. This chain joins TRBV18 and TRBJ1-2; the D is unclear. V lost 3 bases and J 2 bases, leaving 7 bases between the germline ends. CDR1 KGHSH and CDR2 LQKENI come from the germline V gene. CDR3 size: 13 residues. CDR3 sequence: CASSPGINYGYTF. For the CDR3, the DNA is TGTGCCAGCTCACCGGGGATAAACTATGGCTACACCTTC.

The genes are TRBV7-2 and TRBJ2-1; TRBD2 aligns across 14 bases. After removal of 4 bases from V and 9 bases from J, the junction contained 8 bases not matched to a gene. Germline CDR1 reads SGHTA; CDR2 reads FQGNSA. CDR3 size: 16 residues. This CDR3 reads CASSSGTSGSRGEQFF. Written as DNA, the CDR3 is TGTGCCAGCAGCTCCGGGACTAGCGGGAGTAGGGGTGAGCAGTTCTTC.